The text below deals with one TCR beta chain. TCR beta CDR3 region amplification was performed from RNA transcripts. RT-PCR in the first round (using the HTBI primer set) targeted the TCR CDR3. MiXCR, run by TCRdb on the multiplex PCR reads, gives a single entry per CDR3 protein. This sample has hundreds of thousands of distinct CDR3 sequences; about 24% occur once, and the top ten carry roughly 12%. The data belong to a study of T cells in Graves' hyperthyroidism and ophthalmopathy. V dropped 5 bases and J dropped 7 bases, with 12 bases sitting between them. Germline-derived CDR1 and CDR2 are DFQATT and SNEGSKA (reference sequence). The CDR3 extends over 11 amino acids. For ophthalmopathy patients, the Clinical Activity Score was at least 3 and the NOSPECS grade at least 4; duration was under 3 months.

The sample consisted of blood. The source of this sequence is a woman aged 25 to 39 with Graves' ophthalmopathy. The genes are TRBV20-1 and TRBJ2-7; D is uncertain. CDR3 nucleotide sequence: TGCAGTGCTTCCCACACGGATGAGCAGTACTTC. It yields the protein CSASHTDEQYF.